The sample holds a few counts of the clone carrying this TCR beta chain. The antigen remains unidentified. Regarding time point: persistent/refractory GD, antithyroid drugs over 5 years with positive TRAb. PBMC RNA was the source of the TCR library. Building the TCR beta libraries relied on iRepertoire HTBI primers, and CDR3 regions underwent Arm-PCR. One entry per CDR3 protein, called by TCRdb with MiXCR from the multiplex PCR reads. The repertoire holds more than 350,000 distinct CDR3 sequences, 21% seen once, with approximately 14% in the top ten. CDR3 length equals 9 residues. Trimming left V 3 bases short and J 6 bases short, with 2 bases between. Germline-derived CDR1 and CDR2 are DFQATT and SNEGSKA (reference sequence). This sample stems from a study of regulatory T cells in long-lasting Graves disease. Whole-study context: Patients met the persistent Graves' disease definition after over 5 years of antithyroid drugs with positive TSH receptor antibodies.

General study points: The analysis examined peripheral blood only and excluded thyroid tissue. Segments TRBV28, TRBJ1-2 and TRBJ2-5 showed preferential usage in persistent disease.

The sample in question was peripheral blood mononuclear cells (PBMCs), obtained when the disease was refractory, from a patient treated with antithyroid drugs. The clonotype was recovered from a female donor with Graves disease. The chain uses TRBV20-1 and TRBJ1-1, with D uncertain. The CDR3 sequence is CSARAEAFF. The CDR3 DNA reads as TGCAGTGCTAGGGCTGAAGCTTTCTTT.